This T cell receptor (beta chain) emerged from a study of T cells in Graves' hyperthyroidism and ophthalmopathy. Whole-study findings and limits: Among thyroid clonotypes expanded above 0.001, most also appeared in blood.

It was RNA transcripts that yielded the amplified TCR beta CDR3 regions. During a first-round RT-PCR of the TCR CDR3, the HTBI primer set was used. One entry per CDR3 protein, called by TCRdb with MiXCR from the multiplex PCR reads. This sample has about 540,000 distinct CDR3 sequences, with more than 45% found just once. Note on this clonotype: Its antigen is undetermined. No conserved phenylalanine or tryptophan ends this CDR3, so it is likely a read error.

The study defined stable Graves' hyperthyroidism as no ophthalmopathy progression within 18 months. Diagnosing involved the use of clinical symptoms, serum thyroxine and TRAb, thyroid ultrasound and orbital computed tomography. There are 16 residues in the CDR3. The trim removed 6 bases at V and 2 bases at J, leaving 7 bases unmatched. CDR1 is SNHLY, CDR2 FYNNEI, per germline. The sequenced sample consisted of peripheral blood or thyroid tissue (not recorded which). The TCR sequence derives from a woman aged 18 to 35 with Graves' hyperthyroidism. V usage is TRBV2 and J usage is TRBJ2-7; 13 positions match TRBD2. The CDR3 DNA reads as TGTGCCAGCAGGTCGACTAGCGGGAGGCCGACCTACGAGCAGTACCTC. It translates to CASRSTSGRPTYEQYL.